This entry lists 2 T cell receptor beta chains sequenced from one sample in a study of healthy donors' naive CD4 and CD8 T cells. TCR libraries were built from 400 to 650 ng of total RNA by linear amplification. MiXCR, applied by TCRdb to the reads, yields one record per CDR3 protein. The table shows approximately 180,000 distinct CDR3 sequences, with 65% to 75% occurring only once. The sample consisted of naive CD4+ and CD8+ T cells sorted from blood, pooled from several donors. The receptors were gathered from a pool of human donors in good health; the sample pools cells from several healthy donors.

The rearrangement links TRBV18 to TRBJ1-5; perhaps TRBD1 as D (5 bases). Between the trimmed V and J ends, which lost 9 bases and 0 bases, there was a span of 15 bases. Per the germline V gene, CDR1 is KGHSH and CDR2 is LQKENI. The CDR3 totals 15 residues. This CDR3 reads CASSPGTDSNQPQHF. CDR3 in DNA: TGTGCCAGTAGTCCCGGGACGGATAGCAATCAGCCCCAGCATTTT.

In nucleotides, the CDR3 is TGTGCCAGCAGCTTTGATTCTAACACTGAAGCTTTCTTT. This encodes CASSFDSNTEAFF. This chain links TRBV13 with TRBJ1-1; D gene ambiguous. CDR1 PRHDT and CDR2 FYEKMQ come from the germline V gene (reference sequence). The CDR3 extends over 13 amino acids. Trimming cost V 3 bases and J 2 bases, with 7 bases left between them.